This paragraph reports one T cell receptor (beta chain). Its antigen is unknown. V lost 7 bases and J lost 7, with 16 bases in between. The CDR3 is 14 amino acids. Germline assignment: CDR1 MNHEY and CDR2 SVGAGI. This entry belongs to a study of blood T cells in healthy people across ages. Study-level findings and limits: Strong correlation linked observed beta diversity and percent naive T cells.

The use of a sample-barcoded 5' primer and a J-beta primer mix characterized a second PCR of roughly 6 to 11 cycles. The template-switch adaptor was a 5' adaptor with 12 random nucleotides. It tagged each cDNA molecule. In TCRdb, the 5' RACE reads were re-called with MiXCR into one record per CDR3 protein. The profile covers roughly 800,000 distinct CDR3 sequences, with under 30% appearing a single time and 3% taken by the ten largest. This sample also appeared in a second study, on T cells of mothers and their children. That paper states: Nine systemically healthy Caucasian donors: three mothers, six children. TCR recombination output is shaped by thymic selection similarly in related and unrelated pairs.

This receptor was identified in a boy between 10 and 17 years old in good health. Sequencing was carried out using blood. The rearrangement uses TRBV6-5 and TRBJ2-2, with a tentative D call TRBD2 (6 bases). The CDR3 sequence is CASKKGGAGGELFF. DNA for the CDR3: TGTGCCAGCAAAAAAGGAGGGGCGGGCGGGGAGCTGTTTTTT.